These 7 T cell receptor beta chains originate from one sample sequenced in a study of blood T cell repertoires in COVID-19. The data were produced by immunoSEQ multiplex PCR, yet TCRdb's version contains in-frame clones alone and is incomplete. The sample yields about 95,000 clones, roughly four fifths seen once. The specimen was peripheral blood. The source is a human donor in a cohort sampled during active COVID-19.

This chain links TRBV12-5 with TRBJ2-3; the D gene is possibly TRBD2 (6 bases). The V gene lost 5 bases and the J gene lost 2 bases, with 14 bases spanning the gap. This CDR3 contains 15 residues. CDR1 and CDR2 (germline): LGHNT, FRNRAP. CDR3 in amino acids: CASGARGIFTDTQYF. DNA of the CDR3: TGTGCTAGTGGTGCGCGGGGAATCTTCACAGATACGCAGTATTTT.

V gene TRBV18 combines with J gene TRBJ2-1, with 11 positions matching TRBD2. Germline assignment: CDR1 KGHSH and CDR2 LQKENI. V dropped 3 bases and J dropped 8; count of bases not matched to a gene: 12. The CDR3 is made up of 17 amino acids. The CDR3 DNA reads TGTGCCAGCTCACCTCGTGGTAGCGGGAGGGCCGGGGATGAGCAGTTCTTC. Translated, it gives CASSPRGSGRAGDEQFF.

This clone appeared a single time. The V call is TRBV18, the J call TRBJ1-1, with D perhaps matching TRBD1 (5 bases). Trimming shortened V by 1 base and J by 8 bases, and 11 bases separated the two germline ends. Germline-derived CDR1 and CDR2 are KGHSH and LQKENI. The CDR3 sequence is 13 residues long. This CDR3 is CASSPRRGGEAFF. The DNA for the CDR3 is TGTGCCAGCTCACCACGAAGGGGCGGAGAAGCTTTCTTT.

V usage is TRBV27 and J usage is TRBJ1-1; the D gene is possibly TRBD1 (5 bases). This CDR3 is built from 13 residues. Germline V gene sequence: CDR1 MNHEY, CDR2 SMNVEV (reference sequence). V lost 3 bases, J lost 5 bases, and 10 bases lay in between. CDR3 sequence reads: CASSFRGRTEAFF. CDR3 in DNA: TGTGCCAGCAGTTTTCGGGGGAGGACTGAAGCTTTCTTT.

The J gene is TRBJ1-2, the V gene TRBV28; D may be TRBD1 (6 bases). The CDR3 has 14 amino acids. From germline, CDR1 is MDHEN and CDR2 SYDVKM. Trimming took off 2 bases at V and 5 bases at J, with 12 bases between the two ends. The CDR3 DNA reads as TGTGCCAGCAGTTTACTGGGGGCGAAGTATGGCTACACCTTC. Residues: CASSLLGAKYGYTF.

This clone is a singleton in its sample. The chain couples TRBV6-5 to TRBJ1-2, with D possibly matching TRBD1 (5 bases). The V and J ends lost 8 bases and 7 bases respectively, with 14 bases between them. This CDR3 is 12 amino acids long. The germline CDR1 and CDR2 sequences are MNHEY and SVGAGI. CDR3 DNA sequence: TGTGCCAGCCGAAGGCAGGGAGGTGGCTACACCTTC. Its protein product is CASRRQGGGYTF.

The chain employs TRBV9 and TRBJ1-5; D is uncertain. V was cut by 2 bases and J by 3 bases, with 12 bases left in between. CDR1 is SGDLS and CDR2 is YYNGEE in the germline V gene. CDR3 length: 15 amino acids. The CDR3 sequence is CASSVHSGINQPQHF. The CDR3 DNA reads TGTGCCAGCAGCGTCCATTCCGGTATCAATCAGCCCCAGCATTTT.